The sequence of this T cell receptor (beta chain) was determined in a study of OX40 agonist ivuxolimab in advanced cancers. Assay used: immunoSEQ multiplex PCR; TCRdb lists only in-frame clones, some missing. The profile shows 55,000 to 70,000 clones, 86% of them singletons. The germline V gene has CDR1 SEHNR and CDR2 FQNEAQ (reference sequence). V lost 6 bases and J lost 8, with 16 bases in between. The CDR3 extends over 14 amino acids. The receptor was isolated from an adult with an advanced solid tumor such as melanoma, head and neck, liver or kidney cancer. The starting material was CD4+ or CD8+ T cells sorted from blood, obtained in a trial of the OX40 agonist ivuxolimab. The chain uses TRBV7-9 and TRBJ1-4, with D possibly being TRBD1 (5 bases). CDR3 sequence: CASRPDGGWEKLFF. The CDR3 DNA sequence: TGTGCCAGCAGACCAGACGGGGGTTGGGAAAAACTGTTTTTT.